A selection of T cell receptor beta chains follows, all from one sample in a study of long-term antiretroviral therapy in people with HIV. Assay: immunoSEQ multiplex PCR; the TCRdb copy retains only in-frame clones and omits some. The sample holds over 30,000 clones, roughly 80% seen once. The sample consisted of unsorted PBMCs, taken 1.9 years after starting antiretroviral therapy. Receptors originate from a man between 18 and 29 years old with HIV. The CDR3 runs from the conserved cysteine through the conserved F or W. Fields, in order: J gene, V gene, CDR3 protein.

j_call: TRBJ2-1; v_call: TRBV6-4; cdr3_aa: CASSDREGPNEQFF
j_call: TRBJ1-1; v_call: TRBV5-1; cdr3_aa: CASQPGQVVTEAFF
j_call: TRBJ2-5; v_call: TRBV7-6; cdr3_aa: CASSPGQGVQETQYF
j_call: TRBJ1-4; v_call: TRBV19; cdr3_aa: CASSISATNEKLFF
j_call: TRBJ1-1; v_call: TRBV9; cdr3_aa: CASSVFGGNTEAFF
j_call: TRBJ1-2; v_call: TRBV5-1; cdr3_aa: CASSLVGQGLNYGYTF
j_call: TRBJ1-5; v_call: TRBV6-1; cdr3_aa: CATQGIVYSNQPQHF
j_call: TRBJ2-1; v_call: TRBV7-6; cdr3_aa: CASSSESGGEIYNEQFF
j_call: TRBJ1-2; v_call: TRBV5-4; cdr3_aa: CASSPPVAGGNYGYTF
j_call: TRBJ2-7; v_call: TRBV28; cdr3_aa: CASRLGTAYEQYF
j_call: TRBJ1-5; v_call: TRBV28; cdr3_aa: CASTGSHQPQHF
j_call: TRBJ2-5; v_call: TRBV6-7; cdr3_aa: CASSLQRETQYF
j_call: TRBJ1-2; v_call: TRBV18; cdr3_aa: CASSPVPSPIYGYTF
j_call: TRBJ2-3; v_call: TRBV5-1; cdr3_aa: CASSLWGAGTTDTQYF
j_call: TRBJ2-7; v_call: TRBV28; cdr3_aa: CASSLPTSGGPRTYEQYF
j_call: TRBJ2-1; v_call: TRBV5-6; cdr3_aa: CASSLGLGRTIRNEQFF
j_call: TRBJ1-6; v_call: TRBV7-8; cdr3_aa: CASSTSGRGYSPLHF
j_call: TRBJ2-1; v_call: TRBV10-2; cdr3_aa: CASGEEGTAYNEQFF
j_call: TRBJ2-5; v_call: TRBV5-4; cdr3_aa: CASSLDRKQETQYF
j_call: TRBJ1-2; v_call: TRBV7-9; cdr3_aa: CASSLDGNYGYTF
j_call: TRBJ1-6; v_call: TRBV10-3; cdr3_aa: CAIRGSENSPLHF
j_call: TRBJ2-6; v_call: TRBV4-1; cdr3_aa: CASSQVRGSGANVLTF
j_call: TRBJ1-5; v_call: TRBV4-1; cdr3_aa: CASSQGWEDQHF
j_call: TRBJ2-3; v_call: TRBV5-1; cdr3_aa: CASSLAWVAGGDTQYF
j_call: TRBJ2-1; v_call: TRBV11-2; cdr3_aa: CASSFSGVNEQFF
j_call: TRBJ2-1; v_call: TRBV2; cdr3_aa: CASSEPSGDPYNEQFF
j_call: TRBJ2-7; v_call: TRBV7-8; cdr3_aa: CASSLVIAGSYEQYF
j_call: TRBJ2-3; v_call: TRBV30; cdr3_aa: CAWSVTGGTDTQYF
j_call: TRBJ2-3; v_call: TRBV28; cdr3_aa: CASSLRRGRGDTQYF
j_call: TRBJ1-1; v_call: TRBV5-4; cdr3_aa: CASSLERTDIEAFF
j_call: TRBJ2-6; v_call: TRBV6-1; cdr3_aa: CASSERFSGANVLTF
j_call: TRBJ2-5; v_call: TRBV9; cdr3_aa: CASSVQGLQETQYF
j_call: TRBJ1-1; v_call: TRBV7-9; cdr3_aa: CASKRQGLMNTEAFF
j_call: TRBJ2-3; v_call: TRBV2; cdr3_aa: CASKAGISIDTQYF
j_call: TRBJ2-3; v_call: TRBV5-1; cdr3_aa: CASSGATGTDTQYF
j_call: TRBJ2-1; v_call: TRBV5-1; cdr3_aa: CASSSGTSGKSSYNEQFF
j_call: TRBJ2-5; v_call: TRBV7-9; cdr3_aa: CASSLAQQNQETQYF
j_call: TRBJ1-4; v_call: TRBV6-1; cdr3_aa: CASSVIPTNEKLFF
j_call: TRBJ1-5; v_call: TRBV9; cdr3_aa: CASSVDGWLGQPQHF
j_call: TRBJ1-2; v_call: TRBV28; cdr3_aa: CASSPPTGRGYTF
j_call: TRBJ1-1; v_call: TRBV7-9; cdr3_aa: CASSVQGTETEAFF
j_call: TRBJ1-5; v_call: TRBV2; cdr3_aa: CASRGGGNQPQHF
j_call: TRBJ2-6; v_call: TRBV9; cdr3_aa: CASSVGSGPSGANVLTF
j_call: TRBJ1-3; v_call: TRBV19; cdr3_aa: CASSRGQISGNTIYF
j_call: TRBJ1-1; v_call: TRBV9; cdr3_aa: CASSPTDQPLPEAFF
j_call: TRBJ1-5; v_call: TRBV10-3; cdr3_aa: CAIGDPRKDNQPQHF
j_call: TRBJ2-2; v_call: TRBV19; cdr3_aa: CASSGHPHRGELFF
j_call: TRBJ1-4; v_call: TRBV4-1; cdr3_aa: CASSQDESVWTNEKLFF
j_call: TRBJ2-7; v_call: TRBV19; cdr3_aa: CASSIVDSSYEQYF
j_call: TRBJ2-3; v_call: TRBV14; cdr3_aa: CASSLPPVTDTQYF